This T cell receptor beta chain is from a study of blood T cells in healthy people across ages (dated by TCRdb to the mid-2010s). About the full investigation: Template switching captured roughly one uniquely barcoded TCR beta cDNA molecule per two T cells in model experiments. The donors were divided into four age groups: young (average roughly 17 years), middle-aged (over 35), aged (approximately 64) and long-lived (82). Age-related changes in TCR beta repertoire diversity were measured in the study by deep sequencing normalized with unique cDNA molecular identifiers. For two donors (one aged 18 to 30 and one aged 80 or older), the study analyzed two additional independent replicas of 1 million unique cDNA reads from the same blood draw. The research as a whole found: As age increased, observed TCR beta diversity per million T cells dropped in a roughly linear way, and a significant reduction was already evident by age about 40. Estimates of total diversity based on one million sequenced T cells were considered lower bounds and underestimates. Bulk unsorted PBMC profiling prevented conclusive comparison of naive and antigen-experienced compartments. Observed TCR beta diversity correlated strongly with the percentage of naive T cells measured by flow cytometry. Compared with the aged group, the long-lived group had more naive CD4+ T cells, fewer expanded clones and increased TCR diversity, a pattern suggesting age selection. Because the CMV infection status of the donors was unknown, age-related changes in expanded clonotypes may potentially have been confounded.

Donors were a few dozen systemically healthy Caucasian individuals from Russia aged roughly 6 to 95 years. Roughly 10 milliliters of peripheral blood were drawn from each donor into EDTA-treated Vacutainer tubes. PBMCs were isolated by Ficoll-Paque density-gradient centrifugation, with at least 7 million obtained per sample. Trizol reagent was used to extract total RNA from PBMCs, with at least 6 micrograms per sample. For every donor, an aliquot of PBMCs went through flow cytometry to measure the percentages of naive CD45RAhigh/CD27high T cells. This clonotype was detected a few times. Its antigen target is currently unknown. Nothing much larger sits one base from this clone, and base qualities are not available. From cysteine to phenylalanine, the CDR3 is 17 amino acids long. Of the read, only the CDR3 DNA is kept; its 51 bases are in frame from base 1. Trimming leaves V shorter by 1 base and J shorter by 1 base, with the junction holding 7 bases beyond the gene matches. CDR1 and CDR2 are drawn from the germline V gene (reference sequence): DFQATT, SNEGSKA.

Library preparation was by 5' RACE. The sequencer listed for this sample is Illumina HiSeq 2500. A second PCR of about 6 to 11 cycles was performed with a sample-barcoded 5' primer and a J-beta primer mix. A unique molecular identifier was introduced onto each TCR beta cDNA molecule by a template-switch 5' adaptor carrying 12 random nucleotides. At least 3 million CDR3-containing paired-end reads were obtained from each sample. The Mint cDNA synthesis kit, primed by a TRBC-specific oligonucleotide, was used to synthesize first-strand cDNA from all RNA. All cDNA was treated with uracil-DNA glycosylase and then went through a first 18-cycle PCR with the universal primers M1SS and BC2_uni_R. Regarding the original processing steps: For normalization, 1 million high-quality reads, each with a distinct molecular identifier, were randomly selected from each sample. Instead of being binned into consensus sequences, reads that shared molecular identifiers were thrown out. MiTCR, set to a Q25 quality threshold and the strictest error-elimination algorithm, was used for CDR3 identification, clonotype clustering and error correction. A nonparametric unseen species model using Euler transformation provided a lower-bound estimate of total TCR beta diversity. TCRdb reanalyzed the raw reads on its own, using fastp at Q25 for trimming and MiXCR for clone calling, and kept in-frame beta chains. Rows with one shared CDR3 protein collapse into an entry with the most common genes and DNA. The V and J calls shown here were made by TCRdb, not taken from the authors' results. Here the sample has about 780,000 distinct CDR3 sequences; roughly 25% occur a single time. The ten largest clonotypes hold under 3% of the sample.

The sample also formed part of further work on T cells of mothers and their children. As that second study puts it: Nine systemically healthy Caucasian individuals served as donors, namely three mothers together with their six children. cDNA synthesis consumed the entire amount of extracted RNA, loaded at about 1.5 ug RNA in each 15 ul reaction. In the second PCR, the M1S primer added sample barcodes and 2-4 random nucleotides. Each mother yielded over 8 million TCR beta CDR3 reads and each child roughly 2.9 million reads. Thymic selection shapes the output of TCR recombination in a similar way in related and unrelated pairs, and inherited differences have a minor effect. Related mother-child pairs always showed normalized repertoire overlap that was slightly higher than in unrelated mother-child pairs, though the difference was never significant. No persistent microchimeric T cell clones were detected, at a sensitivity of roughly 100 clones per million clonotypes. To look for features that set related mother-child pairs apart from unrelated individuals, the researchers ran deep NGS to compare the TCR beta repertoires of mothers and children. The mean age was roughly 40 +/- 4 years for the mothers and about 12 +/- 4 years for the children. After adapter ligation with NEBNext reagents, the libraries were sequenced on Illumina HiSeq 2000 with 100+100 nt paired-end reads. Mother and child libraries were prepared a month apart and sequenced in separate runs to prevent cross-contamination. For each donor, between about 450,000 and 2,300,000 distinct TCR beta clonotypes were identified. Naive TCR beta clonotypes were estimated from low-frequency clonotypes matched to each donor's FACS-determined naive share, without sorting.

The clonotype was recovered from a boy aged 5-17 years in good health. Recombination joined TRBV20-1 with TRBJ2-1, and 10 bases in between align with TRBD2. Specimen: blood. The CDR3 sequence is CSARVQAGGLSYNEQFF. Read as DNA, the sequence is TGCAGTGCTAGAGTTCAAGCGGGGGGGCTTTCCTACAATGAGCAGTTCTTC.